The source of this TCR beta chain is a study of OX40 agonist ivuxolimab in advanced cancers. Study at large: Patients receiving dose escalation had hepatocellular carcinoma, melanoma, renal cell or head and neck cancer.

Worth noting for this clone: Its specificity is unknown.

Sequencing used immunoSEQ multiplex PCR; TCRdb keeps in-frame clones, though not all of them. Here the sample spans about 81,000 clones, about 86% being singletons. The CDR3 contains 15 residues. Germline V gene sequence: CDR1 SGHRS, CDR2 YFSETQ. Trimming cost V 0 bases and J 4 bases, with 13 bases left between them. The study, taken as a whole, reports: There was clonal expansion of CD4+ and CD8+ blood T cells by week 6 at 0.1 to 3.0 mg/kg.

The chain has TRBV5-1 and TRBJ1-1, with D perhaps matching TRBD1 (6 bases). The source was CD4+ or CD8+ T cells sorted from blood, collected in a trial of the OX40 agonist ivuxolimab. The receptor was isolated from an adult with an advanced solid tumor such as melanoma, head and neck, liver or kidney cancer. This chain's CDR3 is CASSLEPGAGTEAFF. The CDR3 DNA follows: TGCGCCAGCAGCTTGGAACCAGGGGCGGGCACTGAAGCTTTCTTT. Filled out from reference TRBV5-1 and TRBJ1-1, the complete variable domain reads KAGVTQTPRYLIKTRGQQVTLSCSPISGHRSVSWYQQTPGQGLQFLFEYFSETQRNKGNFPGRFSGRQFSNSRSEMNVSTLELGDSALYLCASSLEPGAGTEAFFGQGTRLTVV.